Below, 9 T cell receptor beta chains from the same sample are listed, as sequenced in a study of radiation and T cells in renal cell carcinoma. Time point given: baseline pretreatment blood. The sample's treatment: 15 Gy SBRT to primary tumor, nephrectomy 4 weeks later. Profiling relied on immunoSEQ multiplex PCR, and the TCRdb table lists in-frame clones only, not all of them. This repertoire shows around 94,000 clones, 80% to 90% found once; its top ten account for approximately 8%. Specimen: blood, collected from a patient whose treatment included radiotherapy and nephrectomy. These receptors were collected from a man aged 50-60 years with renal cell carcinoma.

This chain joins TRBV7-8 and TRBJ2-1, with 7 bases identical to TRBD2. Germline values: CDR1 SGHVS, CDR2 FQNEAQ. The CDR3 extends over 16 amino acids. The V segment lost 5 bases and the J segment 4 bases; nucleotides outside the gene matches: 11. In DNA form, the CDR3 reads TGTGCCAGCAGCCCAAGAGGTGGCGGGGGTTACAATGAGCAGTTCTTC. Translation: CASSPRGGGGYNEQFF. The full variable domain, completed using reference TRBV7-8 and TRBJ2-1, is GAGVSQSPRYKVAKRGQDVALRCDPISGHVSLFWYQQALGQGPEFLTYFQNEAQLDKSGLPSDRFFAERPEGSVSTLKIQRTQQEDSAVYLCASSPRGGGGYNEQFFGPGTRLTVL.

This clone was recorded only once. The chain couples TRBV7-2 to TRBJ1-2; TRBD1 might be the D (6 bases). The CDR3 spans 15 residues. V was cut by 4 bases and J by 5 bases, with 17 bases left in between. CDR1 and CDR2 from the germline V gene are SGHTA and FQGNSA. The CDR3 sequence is CASSSRAGASYGYTF. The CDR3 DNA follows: TGTGCCAGCAGCTCCCGCGCAGGGGCATCTTATGGCTACACCTTC. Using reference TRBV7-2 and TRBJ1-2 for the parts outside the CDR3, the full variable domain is GAGVSQSPSNKVTEKGKDVELRCDPISGHTALYWYRQSLGQGLEFLIYFQGNSAPDKSGLPSDRFSAERTGGSVSTLTIQRTQQEDSAVYLCASSSRAGASYGYTFGSGTRLTVV.

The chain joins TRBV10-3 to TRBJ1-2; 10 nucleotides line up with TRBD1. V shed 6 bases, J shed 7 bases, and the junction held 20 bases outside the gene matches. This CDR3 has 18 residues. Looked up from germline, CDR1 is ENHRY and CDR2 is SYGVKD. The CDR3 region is CAIRPRYLSRDRGPGYTF. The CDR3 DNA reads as TGTGCCATCAGACCCCGTTACCTGAGCCGGGACAGGGGCCCTGGCTACACCTTC.

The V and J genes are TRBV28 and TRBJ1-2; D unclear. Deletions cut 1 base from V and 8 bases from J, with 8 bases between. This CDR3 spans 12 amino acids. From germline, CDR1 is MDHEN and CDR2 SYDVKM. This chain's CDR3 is CASSLLAGGYTF. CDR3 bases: TGTGCCAGCAGTTTATTGGCAGGCGGCTACACCTTC.

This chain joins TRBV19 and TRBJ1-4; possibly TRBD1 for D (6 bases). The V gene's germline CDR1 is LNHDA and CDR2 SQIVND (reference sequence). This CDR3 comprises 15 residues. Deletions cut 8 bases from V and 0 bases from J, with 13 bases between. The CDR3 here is CASSAGDATNEKLFF. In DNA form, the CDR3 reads TGTGCCAGTTCGGCAGGGGATGCAACTAATGAAAAACTGTTTTTT.

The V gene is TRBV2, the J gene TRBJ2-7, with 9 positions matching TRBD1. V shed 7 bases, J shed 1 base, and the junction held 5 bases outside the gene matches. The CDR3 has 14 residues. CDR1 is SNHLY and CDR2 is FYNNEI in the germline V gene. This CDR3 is CASKLTGGSYEQYF. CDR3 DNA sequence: TGTGCCAGCAAGTTGACAGGGGGGTCCTACGAGCAGTACTTC.

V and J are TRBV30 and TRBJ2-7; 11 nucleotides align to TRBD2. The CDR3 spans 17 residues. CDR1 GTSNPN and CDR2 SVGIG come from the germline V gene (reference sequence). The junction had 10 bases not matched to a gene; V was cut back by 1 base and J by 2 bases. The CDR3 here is CAWSGTSGGVGAYEQYF. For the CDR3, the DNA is TGTGCCTGGAGTGGTACTAGCGGGGGAGTGGGCGCCTACGAGCAGTACTTC. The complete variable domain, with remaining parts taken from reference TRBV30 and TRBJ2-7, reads SQTIHQWPATLVQPVGSPLSLECTVEGTSNPNLYWYRQAAGRGLQLLFYSVGIGQISSEVPQNLSASRPQDRQFILSSKKLLLSDSGFYLCAWSGTSGGVGAYEQYFGPGTRLTVT.

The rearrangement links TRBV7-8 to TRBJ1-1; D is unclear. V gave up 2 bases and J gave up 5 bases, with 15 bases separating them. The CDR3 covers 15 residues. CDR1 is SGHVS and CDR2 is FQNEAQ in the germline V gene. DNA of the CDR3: TGTGCCAGCAGCTTATCCACGAATATGGGGACTGAAGCTTTCTTT. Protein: CASSLSTNMGTEAFF.

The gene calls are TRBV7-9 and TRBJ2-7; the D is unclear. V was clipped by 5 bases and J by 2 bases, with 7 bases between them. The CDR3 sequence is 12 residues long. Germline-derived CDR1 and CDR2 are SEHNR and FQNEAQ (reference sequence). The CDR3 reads CASSLTAYEQYF. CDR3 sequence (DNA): TGTGCCAGCAGCCTTACTGCCTACGAGCAGTACTTC.